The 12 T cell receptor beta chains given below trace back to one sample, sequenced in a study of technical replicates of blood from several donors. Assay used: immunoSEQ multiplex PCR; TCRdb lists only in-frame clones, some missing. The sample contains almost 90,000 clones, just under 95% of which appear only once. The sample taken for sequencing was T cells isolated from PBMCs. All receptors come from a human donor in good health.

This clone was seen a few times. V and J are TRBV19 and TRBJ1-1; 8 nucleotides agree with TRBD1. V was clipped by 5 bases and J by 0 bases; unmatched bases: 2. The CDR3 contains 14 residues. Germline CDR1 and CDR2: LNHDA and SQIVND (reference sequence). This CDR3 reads CASSGTGMNTEAFF. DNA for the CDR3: TGTGCCAGTAGTGGGACAGGTATGAACACTGAAGCTTTCTTT.

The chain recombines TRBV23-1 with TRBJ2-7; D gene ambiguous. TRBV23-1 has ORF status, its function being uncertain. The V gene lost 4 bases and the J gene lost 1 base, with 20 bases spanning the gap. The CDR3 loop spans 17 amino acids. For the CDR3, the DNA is TGCGCCAGCAGTCTTTTCAATACGCCACCCCGGTCCTACGAGCAGTACTTC. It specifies CASSLFNTPPRSYEQYF.

The DNA of the CDR3 is TGCAGCGTTGTTACAGGCGGGGGTGGACCCCAGCATTTT. Its translation is CSVVTGGGGPQHF. The chain recombines TRBV29-1 with TRBJ1-5; D perhaps matches TRBD1 (5 bases). Per germline, CDR1 SQVTM and CDR2 ANQGSEA. V shed 4 bases and J shed 10 bases, with 17 bases lying between them. This CDR3 is built from 13 residues.

The CDR3 spells CASSLGRDNNQPQHF. CDR3 nucleotides: TGTGCCAGCAGCTTAGGACGGGACAACAATCAGCCCCAGCATTTT. The chain joins TRBV7-9 to TRBJ1-5; a weak D match, TRBD1 (6 bases). The CDR3 consists of 15 residues. The V end was cut by 1 base, the J end by 3 bases, with 10 bases between. In germline, CDR1 is SEHNR, CDR2 FQNEAQ (reference sequence).

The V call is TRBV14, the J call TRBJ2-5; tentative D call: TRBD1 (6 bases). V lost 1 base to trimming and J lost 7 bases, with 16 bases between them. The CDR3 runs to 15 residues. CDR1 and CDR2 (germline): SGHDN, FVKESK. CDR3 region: CASSQVPAGVGTQYF. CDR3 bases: TGTGCCAGCAGCCAAGTCCCCGCAGGGGTAGGGACCCAGTACTTC.

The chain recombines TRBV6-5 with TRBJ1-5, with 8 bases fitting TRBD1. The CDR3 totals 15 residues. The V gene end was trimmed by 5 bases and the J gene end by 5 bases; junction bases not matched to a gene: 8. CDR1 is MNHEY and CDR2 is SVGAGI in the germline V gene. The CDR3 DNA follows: TGTGCCAGCAGTAACCTCGGACAGGGCTATCAGCCCCAGCATTTT. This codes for CASSNLGQGYQPQHF.

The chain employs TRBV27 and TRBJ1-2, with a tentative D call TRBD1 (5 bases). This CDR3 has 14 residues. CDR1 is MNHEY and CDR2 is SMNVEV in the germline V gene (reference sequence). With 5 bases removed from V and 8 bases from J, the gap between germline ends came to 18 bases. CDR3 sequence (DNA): TGTGCCAGCAGTGCAGCGGGGCTTCCGAGGGGCTACACCTTC. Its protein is CASSAAGLPRGYTF.

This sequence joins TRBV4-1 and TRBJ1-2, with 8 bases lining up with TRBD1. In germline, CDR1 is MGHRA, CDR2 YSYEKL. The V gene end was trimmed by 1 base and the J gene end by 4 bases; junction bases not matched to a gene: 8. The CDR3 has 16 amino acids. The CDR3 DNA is TGCGCCAGCAGCCAAGTGGGGACAGGTATTGGCTATGGCTACACCTTC. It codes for CASSQVGTGIGYGYTF.

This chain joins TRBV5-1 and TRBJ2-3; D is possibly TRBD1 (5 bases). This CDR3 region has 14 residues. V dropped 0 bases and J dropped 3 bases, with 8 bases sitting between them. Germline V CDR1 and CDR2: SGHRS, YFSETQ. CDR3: CASSLVDITDTQYF. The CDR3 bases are TGCGCCAGCAGCTTGGTGGACATTACAGATACGCAGTATTTT.

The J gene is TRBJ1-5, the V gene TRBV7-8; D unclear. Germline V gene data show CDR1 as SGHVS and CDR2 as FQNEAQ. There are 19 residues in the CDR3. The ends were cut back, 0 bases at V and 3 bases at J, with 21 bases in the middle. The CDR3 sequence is CASSLAFSDIIPSNQPQHF. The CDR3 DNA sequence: TGTGCCAGCAGCTTAGCGTTCTCCGACATTATCCCCTCCAATCAGCCCCAGCATTTT. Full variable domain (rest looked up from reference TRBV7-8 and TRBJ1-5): GAGVSQSPRYKVAKRGQDVALRCDPISGHVSLFWYQQALGQGPEFLTYFQNEAQLDKSGLPSDRFFAERPEGSVSTLKIQRTQQEDSAVYLCASSLAFSDIIPSNQPQHFGDGTRLSIL.

The DNA of the CDR3 is TGCAGTGCAAGGGGGGGCACTGAAGCTTTCTTT. It is translated as CSARGGTEAFF. This sequence joins TRBV20-1 and TRBJ1-1, with D perhaps TRBD1 (6 bases). Germline CDR1 reads DFQATT; CDR2 reads SNEGSKA (reference sequence). V was clipped by 6 bases and J by 4 bases, with 9 bases between them. The CDR3 spans 11 residues.

CDR3 bases: TGTGCCAGCAGCCCCCAAACGGGACTAGCGGGCTCCTACGAGCAGTACTTC. It encodes CASSPQTGLAGSYEQYF. The rearrangement uses TRBV2 and TRBJ2-7, with 12 bases lining up with TRBD2. The CDR3 loop spans 17 amino acids. Trimming at V came to 6 bases and at J to 0 bases, leaving 9 bases not matched to a gene. Germline-derived CDR1 and CDR2 are SNHLY and FYNNEI.